The 19 T cell receptor beta chains below were found in one sample sequenced in a study of identical twins. TCRdb re-called the 5' RACE reads with MiXCR, one entry per CDR3 protein. The data contain roughly 630,000 distinct CDR3 sequences, less than 9% of them singletons. These records were also assigned to another study, of yellow fever vaccine responses in identical twins.

Sequencing was done on a sample of PBMCs. The receptors originated from a woman between 18 and 29 years old in good health.

This clonotype was counted only a few times. CDR3 coding DNA: TGCAGTGCTAGAGGGACTAGCGGGAATGATGAGCAGTTCTTC. The encoded protein is CSARGTSGNDEQFF. V and J are TRBV20-1 and TRBJ2-1; 12 nucleotides line up with TRBD2. Germline trimming cut 1 base from V and 8 bases from J; bases unmatched to any gene: 3. The CDR3 spans 14 residues. CDR1 is DFQATT and CDR2 is SNEGSKA in the germline V gene (reference sequence).

The rearrangement joins TRBV21-1 to TRBJ2-1; TRBD1, the table's D call, lacks a check against the DNA. TRBV21-1 is a pseudogene segment. CDR3 length equals 14 residues. The CDR3 sequence is CASTEDRGGNEQFF. CDR3 DNA: TGTGCCAGCACCGAGGACAGGGGGGGGAATGAGCAGTTCTTC.

This clonotype was detected ten times or more. The chain has TRBV27 and TRBJ2-3; D unresolved. Germline CDR1 reads MNHEY; CDR2 reads SMNVEV (reference sequence). Trimming shortened V by 6 bases and J by 1 base, and 11 bases separated the two germline ends. The CDR3 is 14 residues long. CDR3 loop: CASRFGSGTDTQYF. The DNA for the CDR3 is TGTGCCAGCAGATTCGGCTCCGGCACAGATACGCAGTATTTT.

The gene calls are TRBV7-6 and TRBJ2-1; D is uncertain. Looked up from germline, CDR1 is SGHVS and CDR2 is FNYEAQ. This CDR3 has 14 residues. Trimming removed 4 bases at V and 6 bases at J, with 13 bases between. CDR3 sequence: CASSSLDPFNEQFF. CDR3 nucleotide sequence: TGTGCCAGCAGCTCCCTCGACCCCTTCAATGAGCAGTTCTTC.

This clonotype was seen only a few times. J is TRBJ1-3 and V is TRBV6-5; the D is unclear. Per the germline V gene, CDR1 is MNHEY and CDR2 is SVGAGI. V lost 5 bases to trimming and J lost 0 bases, with 11 bases between them. The CDR3 loop spans 15 amino acids. The CDR3, as DNA: TGTGCCAGCAGTCTACGGACCGTCTCTGGAAACACCATATATTTT. The encoded protein is CASSLRTVSGNTIYF.

This chain joins TRBV20-1 and TRBJ2-6; D could derive from TRBD1 or TRBD2 (5 bases each). This CDR3 is 19 amino acids long. CDR1 DFQATT and CDR2 SNEGSKA come from the germline V gene (reference sequence). Trimming stripped 1 base from V and 2 bases from J, with 21 bases between. CDR3 amino acids: CSARAGPGRGPPGANVLTF. CDR3 in DNA: TGCAGTGCTAGAGCCGGTCCGGGACGAGGGCCTCCTGGGGCCAACGTCCTGACTTTC.

In this sample, this clonotype turned up a few times. The V gene is TRBV12-3 or TRBV12-4, the J gene TRBJ2-7; D gene ambiguous. The CDR3 loop spans 15 amino acids. V lost 3 bases and J lost 0, with 12 bases in between. For the CDR3, the DNA is TGTGCCAGCAGTTTTGGCGTCAGAGGCTCCTACGAGCAGTACTTC. Translated, it gives CASSFGVRGSYEQYF.

This clonotype was counted at least ten times. The chain uses TRBV20-1 and TRBJ1-2, with D unclear. CDR3 size: 11 residues. Trimming took 6 bases from V and 5 from J, leaving 10 bases between them. CDR1 is DFQATT, CDR2 SNEGSKA, per germline (reference sequence). The CDR3, as DNA: TGCAGTGCCCGCGGGCTTTATGGCTACACCTTC. It translates to CSARGLYGYTF.

This clonotype was detected only a few times. The rearrangement uses TRBV7-9 and TRBJ2-7; tentatively, D is TRBD2 (5 bases). CDR1 SEHNR and CDR2 FQNEAQ come from the germline V gene (reference sequence). With 1 base removed from V and 3 bases from J, the gap between germline ends came to 10 bases. CDR3 length: 14 residues. CDR3 DNA: TGTGCCAGCAGCTTAGGTTCCGGGAACTACGAGCAGTACTTC. This encodes CASSLGSGNYEQYF.

This clonotype was counted between two and nine times. The rearrangement links TRBV6-1 to TRBJ2-4; 7 bases align to TRBD1. Germline V lookup: CDR1 MNHNS, CDR2 SASEGT. The CDR3 extends over 13 amino acids. The J segment lost 12 bases and the V segment lost 6 bases, leaving 11 bases of the junction unmatched. The CDR3 DNA reads as TGTGCCAGCAGGGGGACAGTGGGGGACAGTCAGTACTTC. Its translation: CASRGTVGDSQYF.

This clonotype was detected a few times. V and J are TRBV28 and TRBJ2-7, with D unresolved. The CDR3 is made up of 12 amino acids. Germline CDR1 reads MDHEN; CDR2 reads SYDVKM. Deletions cut 10 bases from V and 0 bases from J, with 10 bases between. For the CDR3, the DNA is TGTGCCACCACTGACAACTCCTACGAGCAGTACTTC. It codes for CATTDNSYEQYF. Based on the CDR3 plus reference TRBV28 and TRBJ2-7, the full variable domain is DVKVTQSSRYLVKRTGEKVFLECVQDMDHENMFWYRQDPGLGLRLIYFSYDVKMKEKGDIPEGYSVSREKKERFSLILESASTNQTSMYLCATTDNSYEQYFGPGTRLTVT.

This clonotype appeared many times. The V gene is TRBV12-3 or TRBV12-4, the J gene TRBJ1-5, with 8 bases aligning to TRBD1. The CDR3 sequence is 14 residues long. V was pared by 2 bases and J by 7 bases, with 4 bases of the junction left unmatched. CDR3 protein: CASSLWTGKQPQHF. The CDR3 DNA is TGTGCCAGCAGTTTATGGACAGGGAAACAGCCCCAGCATTTT.

In its sample, this clonotype was seen many times. This sequence joins TRBV28 and TRBJ2-3; D tentatively reads TRBD1 or TRBD2 (5 bases each). Trimming stripped 3 bases from V and 0 bases from J, with 13 bases between. The CDR3 is 16 residues long. Germline loops: CDR1 MDHEN, CDR2 SYDVKM. CDR3: CASSFSSGPSTDTQYF. The CDR3 coding sequence is TGTGCCAGCAGTTTTTCGTCGGGGCCAAGCACAGATACGCAGTATTTT.

This clonotype was counted ten times or more. The chain recombines TRBV29-1 with TRBJ2-6, with 11 bases that match TRBD1. Germline assignment: CDR1 SQVTM and CDR2 ANQGSEA. The V and J ends lost 4 bases and 0 bases, in that order; junction bases with no gene match: 2. The CDR3 totals 16 residues. Written as DNA, the CDR3 is TGCAGCGTTGTTGGGACAGGGGGCTCTGGGGCCAACGTCCTGACTTTC. It specifies CSVVGTGGSGANVLTF.

This clonotype showed up just a few times. The V and J genes are TRBV15 and TRBJ1-5; unclear D gene. The germline CDR1 and CDR2 sequences are LNHNV and YYDKDF (reference sequence). Deletions cut 1 base from V and 1 base from J, with 8 bases between. The CDR3 consists of 15 residues. For the CDR3, the DNA is TGTGCCACCAGCAGAGTGGTTGACAGCAATCAGCCCCAGCATTTT. As protein: CATSRVVDSNQPQHF.

The chain couples TRBV20-1 to TRBJ2-7; TRBD2 matches 8 bases. The germline V gene has CDR1 DFQATT and CDR2 SNEGSKA (reference sequence). V shed 6 bases and J 1 base; nucleotides not matched to a gene: 17. This CDR3 has 17 amino acids. CDR3 in amino acids: CSARGGTSGFFSYEQYF. The CDR3, as DNA: TGCAGTGCGCGAGGAGGAACTAGCGGATTTTTTTCCTACGAGCAGTACTTC.

This sequence joins TRBV12-3 or TRBV12-4 and TRBJ1-1, with D uncertain. The CDR3 consists of 15 residues. The V and J ends lost 6 bases and 8 bases respectively, with 22 bases between them. The CDR3: CASRLTPQGLGEAFF. The CDR3 DNA reads TGTGCCAGCAGATTGACCCCTCAAGGTTTAGGGGAAGCTTTCTTT.

This clonotype has a count of ten or more. V and J are TRBV29-1 and TRBJ2-3; D is perhaps TRBD2 (7 bases). The CDR3 runs to 15 residues. Looked up from germline, CDR1 is SQVTM and CDR2 is ANQGSEA. Trimming stripped 5 bases from V and 5 bases from J, with 20 bases between. For the CDR3, the DNA is TGCAGCGTTCGTAAGCACGGGGGGCTCAGAGATACGCAGTATTTT. Translation gives CSVRKHGGLRDTQYF.

This clonotype was seen ten or more times. The chain is built from TRBV2 and TRBJ2-2, with D unclear. CDR1 and CDR2 (germline): SNHLY, FYNNEI. The CDR3 is made up of 13 amino acids. V dropped 6 bases and J dropped 5 bases, with 10 bases sitting between them. This CDR3 reads CASRYRATGELFF. CDR3 in DNA: TGTGCCAGCAGGTATCGAGCTACCGGGGAGCTGTTTTTT.